The clone carrying this T cell receptor (beta chain) was detected once. The data stem from a study of blood T cell repertoires in COVID-19. Study information: Both acute and convalescent COVID-19 samples were obtained from the United States, Italy and Spain. Sample material is recorded as cDNA or gDNA derived from T cells, B-cell-depleted T cells, or PBMCs.

Produced via immunoSEQ multiplex PCR; TCRdb's table is partial and in-frame only. The data show 90,000 to 120,000 clones, around 89% seen once. CDR1 is MNHEY and CDR2 is SMNVEV in the germline V gene (reference sequence). Trimming pared 2 bases from V and 2 bases from J, leaving 15 bases between. The CDR3 extends over 16 amino acids. The sequenced material came from peripheral blood. This TCR was recovered from a man between 45 and 60 years old with active or convalescent COVID-19. V is TRBV27 and J is TRBJ1-1; no definite D call. CDR3 in amino acids: CASSLISTHFNTEAFF. The DNA of the CDR3 is TGTGCCAGCAGTTTAATCAGTACACATTTCAACACTGAAGCTTTCTTT.